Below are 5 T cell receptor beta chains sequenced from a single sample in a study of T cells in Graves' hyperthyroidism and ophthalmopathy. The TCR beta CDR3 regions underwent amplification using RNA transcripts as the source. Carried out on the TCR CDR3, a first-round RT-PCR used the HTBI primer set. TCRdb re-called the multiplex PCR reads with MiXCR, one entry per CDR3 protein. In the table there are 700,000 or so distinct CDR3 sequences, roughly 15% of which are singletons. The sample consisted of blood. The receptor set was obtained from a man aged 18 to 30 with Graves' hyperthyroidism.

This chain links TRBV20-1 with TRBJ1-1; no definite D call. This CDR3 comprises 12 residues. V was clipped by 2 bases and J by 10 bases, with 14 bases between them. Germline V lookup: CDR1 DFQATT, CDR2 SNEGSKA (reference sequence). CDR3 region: CSARSRMNGAFF. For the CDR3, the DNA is TGCAGTGCTAGAAGTCGGATGAATGGAGCTTTCTTT.

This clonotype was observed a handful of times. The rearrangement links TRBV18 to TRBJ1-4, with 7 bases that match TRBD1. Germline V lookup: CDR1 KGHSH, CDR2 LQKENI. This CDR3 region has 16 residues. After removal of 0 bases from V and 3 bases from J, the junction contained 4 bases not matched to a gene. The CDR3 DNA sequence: TGTGCCAGCTCACCACCGAGGGGGCGGGCTAATGAAAAACTGTTTTTT. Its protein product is CASSPPRGRANEKLFF.

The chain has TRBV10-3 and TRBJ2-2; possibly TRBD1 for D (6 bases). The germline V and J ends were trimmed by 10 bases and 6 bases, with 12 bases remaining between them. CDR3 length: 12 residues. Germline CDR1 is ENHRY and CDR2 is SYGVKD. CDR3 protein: CATNRDPGELFF. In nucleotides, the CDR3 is TGTGCCACCAACAGGGATCCCGGGGAGCTGTTTTTT.

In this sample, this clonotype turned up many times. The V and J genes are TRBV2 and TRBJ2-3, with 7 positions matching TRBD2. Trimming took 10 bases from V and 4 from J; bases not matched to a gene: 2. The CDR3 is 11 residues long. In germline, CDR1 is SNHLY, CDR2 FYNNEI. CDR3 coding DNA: TGTGCCACCCGGGGGGCAGATACGCAGTATTTT. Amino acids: CATRGADTQYF.

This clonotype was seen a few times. DNA for the CDR3: TGCGCCAGCAGCCAATCTCCGGGACAGAGACGGGAAAAACTGTTTTTT. It is translated as CASSQSPGQRREKLFF. The chain links TRBV4-1 to TRBJ1-4; 7 bases agree with TRBD1. The J segment lost 8 bases and the V segment lost 2 bases, leaving 11 bases of the junction unmatched. Germline V gene lookup returns CDR1 MGHRA and CDR2 YSYEKL. The CDR3 runs 16 residues.